This is a list of T cell receptor beta chains from one sample in a study of blood T cell repertoires in COVID-19. Profiled with immunoSEQ multiplex PCR; TCRdb holds only in-frame clones, not every one. The sample carries around 290,000 clones, around nine tenths recorded once. Sample: PBMCs or T cells enriched from blood (not recorded which). All receptors derive from a woman aged 18-35 years who had recovered from COVID-19. Both conserved end residues are part of each CDR3. Fields, in order: D gene, J gene, V gene, clone size, CDR3 DNA, CDR3 protein. The D gene is left open where the match is weak. The size of a clone is reported for some rows only, either as once, few or many, or as a class for expanded clones.

d_call: TRBD2
j_call: TRBJ2-1
v_call: TRBV28
clone_size: NA
cdr3_nt: TGTGCCAGCAGCGGGGGGGGGATTGAACCCAATGAGCAGTTCTTC
cdr3_aa: CASSGGGIEPNEQFF

d_call: TRBD2
j_call: TRBJ2-5
v_call: TRBV23-1
clone_size: NA
cdr3_nt: TGCGCCAGCAGTCAATCTTCTAGCGGGAGAGAGACCCAGTACTTC
cdr3_aa: CASSQSSSGRETQYF

d_call: NA
j_call: TRBJ2-7
v_call: TRBV12-5
clone_size: NA
cdr3_nt: TGTGCTAGTGGTTTCGACAGCAGCTACGAGCAGTACTTC
cdr3_aa: CASGFDSSYEQYF

d_call: NA
j_call: TRBJ1-1
v_call: TRBV27
clone_size: NA
cdr3_nt: TGTGCCAGCAGTGGACAAATGAACACTGAAGCTTTCTTT
cdr3_aa: CASSGQMNTEAFF

d_call: TRBD1
j_call: TRBJ1-5
v_call: TRBV19
clone_size: NA
cdr3_nt: TGTGCCAGTGATACTGGACAGGTTAGCAATCAGCCCCAGCATTTT
cdr3_aa: CASDTGQVSNQPQHF

d_call: TRBD2
j_call: TRBJ2-3
v_call: TRBV4-3
clone_size: NA
cdr3_nt: TGCGCCAGCAGCCAAGAGGCGACTAGCCTAGATACGCAGTATTTT
cdr3_aa: CASSQEATSLDTQYF

d_call: TRBD2
j_call: TRBJ2-5
v_call: TRBV5-1
clone_size: NA
cdr3_nt: TGCGCCAGCAGCTTGGGTGCGGGGGTATCCCAAGAGACCCAGTACTTC
cdr3_aa: CASSLGAGVSQETQYF

d_call: NA
j_call: TRBJ1-1
v_call: TRBV28
clone_size: NA
cdr3_nt: TGTGCCAGCAGTGTGACACATCTTCTGGCGAACACTGAAGCTTTCTTT
cdr3_aa: CASSVTHLLANTEAFF

d_call: NA
j_call: TRBJ1-5
v_call: TRBV5-1
clone_size: NA
cdr3_nt: TGCGCCAGCAGCTTGGTGGGGGGGGTGAATCAGCCCCAGCATTTT
cdr3_aa: CASSLVGGVNQPQHF

d_call: TRBD1
j_call: TRBJ1-6
v_call: TRBV9
clone_size: NA
cdr3_nt: TGTGCCAGCAGCGTAGGGACAGGGGATTCACCCCTCCACTTT
cdr3_aa: CASSVGTGDSPLHF

d_call: NA
j_call: TRBJ1-1
v_call: TRBV3-1/TRBV3-2
clone_size: NA
cdr3_nt: TGTGCCAGCAGCCAAGATTGGCAGGCCTTCGCTCAGCCTCGGGGCACTGAAGCTTTCTTT
cdr3_aa: CASSQDWQAFAQPRGTEAFF

d_call: NA
j_call: TRBJ2-1
v_call: TRBV2
clone_size: NA
cdr3_nt: TGTGCCAGCACCACGATCGCACGATGGGGGGAGCTCCAAATCTCAGGCTCCTACAATGAGCAGTTCTTC
cdr3_aa: CASTTIARWGELQISGSYNEQFF

d_call: TRBD2
j_call: TRBJ2-1
v_call: TRBV3-1/TRBV3-2
clone_size: once
cdr3_nt: TGTGCCAGCAGTTCCGGACTAGCGGGGACCTACAATGAGCAGTTCTTC
cdr3_aa: CASSSGLAGTYNEQFF

d_call: NA
j_call: TRBJ1-6
v_call: TRBV2
clone_size: NA
cdr3_nt: TGTGCCAGCTATCCACCCCCGAGAGAAGATGCTCCAACCCTCCACTTT
cdr3_aa: CASYPPPREDAPTLHF

d_call: TRBD1
j_call: TRBJ2-7
v_call: TRBV6-5
clone_size: NA
cdr3_nt: TGTGCCAGCAGTCAACGACAGGGCAACTACGAGCAGTACTTC
cdr3_aa: CASSQRQGNYEQYF

d_call: NA
j_call: TRBJ2-7
v_call: TRBV30
clone_size: once
cdr3_nt: TGTGCCTGGAGTGTTCTCTCCTACGAGCAGTACTTC
cdr3_aa: CAWSVLSYEQYF

d_call: NA
j_call: TRBJ1-6
v_call: TRBV27
clone_size: NA
cdr3_nt: TGTGCCAGCAATGACGGGAGCTCCTATAATTCACCCCTCCACTTT
cdr3_aa: CASNDGSSYNSPLHF

d_call: TRBD2
j_call: TRBJ2-7
v_call: TRBV11-2
clone_size: NA
cdr3_nt: TGTGCCAGCAGCCCCGATAGCCCGGGACTAGCGGGAGGTAACGAGCAGTACTTC
cdr3_aa: CASSPDSPGLAGGNEQYF

d_call: TRBD1
j_call: TRBJ1-5
v_call: TRBV11-2
clone_size: NA
cdr3_nt: TGTGCCAGCAGCGCTCGGACAGGGAGCAATCAGCCCCAGCATTTT
cdr3_aa: CASSARTGSNQPQHF

d_call: TRBD2
j_call: TRBJ2-2
v_call: TRBV19
clone_size: NA
cdr3_nt: TGTGCCAGTAGTCAACTAGCGGGAGGTCGAACCGGGGAGCTGTTTTTT
cdr3_aa: CASSQLAGGRTGELFF

d_call: TRBD1
j_call: TRBJ1-1
v_call: TRBV5-1
clone_size: once
cdr3_nt: TGCGCCAGCAGCAAGGGACAGGCGAACACTGAAGCTTTCTTT
cdr3_aa: CASSKGQANTEAFF

d_call: NA
j_call: TRBJ2-1
v_call: TRBV7-8
clone_size: NA
cdr3_nt: TGTGCCAGCAGCTCCCAGGTGGAGGTTGCCTACAATGAGCAGTTCTTC
cdr3_aa: CASSSQVEVAYNEQFF

d_call: NA
j_call: TRBJ1-5
v_call: TRBV15
clone_size: NA
cdr3_nt: TGTGCCACCCGCCGCGGGGATCTAGGGAGCAATCAGCCCCAGCATTTT
cdr3_aa: CATRRGDLGSNQPQHF

d_call: NA
j_call: TRBJ1-3
v_call: TRBV27
clone_size: NA
cdr3_nt: TGTGCCAGCAGTTTGACAGCTTCTGGAAACACCATATATTTT
cdr3_aa: CASSLTASGNTIYF

d_call: NA
j_call: TRBJ2-7
v_call: TRBV7-2
clone_size: NA
cdr3_nt: TGTGCCAGCAGCCCCGCCCTAGCGCCGAGCTACGAGCAGTACTTC
cdr3_aa: CASSPALAPSYEQYF

d_call: TRBD1
j_call: TRBJ2-7
v_call: TRBV19
clone_size: NA
cdr3_nt: TGTGCCAGTAGGATGGGGGCAGGGGGAGCGTACGAGCAGTACTTC
cdr3_aa: CASRMGAGGAYEQYF

d_call: NA
j_call: TRBJ2-7
v_call: TRBV2
clone_size: NA
cdr3_nt: TGTGCCAGACAGCTCGTCGCCCTGTACGAGCAGTACTTC
cdr3_aa: CARQLVALYEQYF

d_call: NA
j_call: TRBJ1-2
v_call: TRBV7-3
clone_size: NA
cdr3_nt: TGTGCCAGCAGCTTAGGGCACAGCCTTAACTATGGCTACACCTTC
cdr3_aa: CASSLGHSLNYGYTF

d_call: NA
j_call: TRBJ2-1
v_call: TRBV27
clone_size: NA
cdr3_nt: TGTGCCAGCAGTTTATCGCTCCTAGCCGGCGATGAGCAGTTCTTC
cdr3_aa: CASSLSLLAGDEQFF

d_call: NA
j_call: TRBJ2-1
v_call: TRBV7-9
clone_size: NA
cdr3_nt: TGTGCCAGCAGCTTAGCTGGTCAGGGCAATGAGCAGTTCTTC
cdr3_aa: CASSLAGQGNEQFF

d_call: TRBD2
j_call: TRBJ2-3
v_call: TRBV19
clone_size: NA
cdr3_nt: TGTGCCAGTAGTATCCCTAGGACTAGCGGGGCTACAGATACGCAGTATTTT
cdr3_aa: CASSIPRTSGATDTQYF

d_call: NA
j_call: TRBJ1-1
v_call: TRBV4-3
clone_size: NA
cdr3_nt: TGCGCCAGCAGCCAGGGCGACAGTAACACTGAAGCTTTCTTT
cdr3_aa: CASSQGDSNTEAFF

d_call: NA
j_call: TRBJ1-4
v_call: TRBV19
clone_size: NA
cdr3_nt: TGTGCCAGTAGGGGAGGGGTGAGGCTGTTTTTT
cdr3_aa: CASRGGVRLFF

d_call: NA
j_call: TRBJ1-3
v_call: TRBV15
clone_size: few
cdr3_nt: TGTGCCACCAGCAGGCCGGGGTTTACTGGAAACACCATATATTTT
cdr3_aa: CATSRPGFTGNTIYF

d_call: TRBD1
j_call: TRBJ2-7
v_call: TRBV30
clone_size: NA
cdr3_nt: TGTGCCTGGAGTCATGACAGGGGGACCTACGAGCAGTACTTC
cdr3_aa: CAWSHDRGTYEQYF

d_call: TRBD1
j_call: TRBJ1-1
v_call: TRBV27
clone_size: NA
cdr3_nt: TGTGCCAGCAGTTTATCCCGGACAGGGATGAACACTGAAGCTTTCTTT
cdr3_aa: CASSLSRTGMNTEAFF

d_call: NA
j_call: TRBJ1-1
v_call: TRBV11-3
clone_size: once
cdr3_nt: TGTGCCAGCAGCTTAGCCGGGGAGAACACTGAAGCTTTCTTT
cdr3_aa: CASSLAGENTEAFF

d_call: TRBD1
j_call: TRBJ2-1
v_call: TRBV2
clone_size: NA
cdr3_nt: TGTGCCAGCAGTCCGGACAGGAGCTCCTACAATGAGCAGTTCTTC
cdr3_aa: CASSPDRSSYNEQFF

d_call: TRBD1
j_call: TRBJ1-1
v_call: TRBV7-2
clone_size: once
cdr3_nt: TGTGCCAGCAGCCCCGGCCGACAGGGCCTGAACACTGAAGCTTTCTTT
cdr3_aa: CASSPGRQGLNTEAFF

d_call: NA
j_call: TRBJ1-2
v_call: TRBV28
clone_size: few
cdr3_nt: TGTGCCAGCATTCGGGATGAAAACTATGGCTACACCTTC
cdr3_aa: CASIRDENYGYTF

d_call: TRBD1
j_call: TRBJ2-1
v_call: TRBV5-4
clone_size: NA
cdr3_nt: TGTGCCAGCAGCGCAAACCGGGACAGGGGGCGAAATGAGCAGTTCTTC
cdr3_aa: CASSANRDRGRNEQFF

d_call: TRBD1
j_call: TRBJ1-3
v_call: TRBV7-2
clone_size: NA
cdr3_nt: TGTGCCAGCCGCACTGGGACAGTTGGAAACACCATATATTTT
cdr3_aa: CASRTGTVGNTIYF

d_call: TRBD1
j_call: TRBJ2-3
v_call: TRBV19
clone_size: few
cdr3_nt: TGTGCCAGTAGTAAGGGGGCTAGAAGGAGGACAGATACGCAGTATTTT
cdr3_aa: CASSKGARRRTDTQYF